These T cell receptor beta chains were read from a single sample in a study of metastatic and nonmetastatic thyroid tumors. TCRdb re-called the PCR reads via MiXCR. The sample consists of about 20,000 clones, about 32% of them appearing once. Material for sequencing was tumor tissue. These receptors all come from a male donor with papillary thyroid cancer or a benign thyroid nodule (not recorded which). Some clones in this sample may be carry-over from other donors' samples. CDR3s include the opening cysteine and the closing phenylalanine or tryptophan. D genes are given only for firm matches. Size values are once, few and many counts, or a class for expanded clones, and some rows have none.

d_call: TRBD1; j_call: TRBJ2-7; v_call: TRBV9; clone_size: many; cdr3_nt: TGTGCCAGCAGCCCGGGGACAGGGGTCCACGAGCAGTACTTC; cdr3_aa: CASSPGTGVHEQYF
d_call: TRBD2; j_call: TRBJ2-7; v_call: TRBV6-1; clone_size: NA; cdr3_nt: TGTGCCAGCAGTGTCATAGCGGGAGTCTCCTACGAGCAGTACTTC; cdr3_aa: CASSVIAGVSYEQYF
d_call: NA; j_call: TRBJ2-5; v_call: TRBV6-1; clone_size: NA; cdr3_nt: TGTGCCAGCACCCAGTCGTGGGTTCGAGGAGAGACCCAGTACTTC; cdr3_aa: CASTQSWVRGETQYF
d_call: TRBD2; j_call: TRBJ2-1; v_call: TRBV6-1; clone_size: medium-sized; cdr3_nt: TGTGCCAGCAAGAGTGCCGGGACTAGCAACAATGAGCAGTTCTTC; cdr3_aa: CASKSAGTSNNEQFF
d_call: NA; j_call: TRBJ2-7; v_call: TRBV20-1; clone_size: medium-sized; cdr3_nt: TGCAGTGCTAGCCGGGCTCCCTTATTCGAGCAGTACTTC; cdr3_aa: CSASRAPLFEQYF
d_call: NA; j_call: TRBJ2-7; v_call: TRBV12-3/TRBV12-4; clone_size: large; cdr3_nt: TGTGCCAGCAGTTCCGAAGCGGGTCGGCTCTACGAGCAGTACTTC; cdr3_aa: CASSSEAGRLYEQYF
d_call: NA; j_call: TRBJ2-7; v_call: TRBV19; clone_size: medium-sized; cdr3_nt: TGTGCCAGTAGTAGTCTTACCGCCTACGAGCAGTACTTC; cdr3_aa: CASSSLTAYEQYF
d_call: NA; j_call: TRBJ2-1; v_call: TRBV7-3; clone_size: few; cdr3_nt: TGTGCCAGCAGCTTAACGGGAAGCGGGCCTCCCCGATTC; cdr3_aa: CASSLTGSGPPRF
d_call: NA; j_call: TRBJ2-3; v_call: TRBV14; clone_size: many; cdr3_nt: TGTGCCAGCAGCCACGCAGGAACAGATACGCAGTATTTT; cdr3_aa: CASSHAGTDTQYF
d_call: NA; j_call: TRBJ2-1; v_call: TRBV7-3; clone_size: NA; cdr3_nt: TGTGCCAGCAGCCTGGGACCGCATGTAGGTGAGCAGTTCTTC; cdr3_aa: CASSLGPHVGEQFF
d_call: TRBD1; j_call: TRBJ2-7; v_call: TRBV11-2; clone_size: NA; cdr3_nt: TGTGCCAGCAGCTTAGATGGGACAGCAAGCTCCTACGAGCAGTACTTC; cdr3_aa: CASSLDGTASSYEQYF
d_call: TRBD1; j_call: TRBJ2-3; v_call: TRBV11-2; clone_size: NA; cdr3_nt: TGTGCCAGCAGCCGGACAGGGTTGCCAGATACGCGGTATTTT; cdr3_aa: CASSRTGLPDTRYF
d_call: NA; j_call: TRBJ2-7; v_call: TRBV30; clone_size: NA; cdr3_nt: TGTGCCTGGAGTGTACCCGGAGGGCCCCGCGAGCAGTACTTC; cdr3_aa: CAWSVPGGPREQYF
d_call: NA; j_call: TRBJ1-1; v_call: TRBV19; clone_size: NA; cdr3_nt: TGTGCCAGTAGTATGGCCAGGAACACTGAAGCTTTCTTT; cdr3_aa: CASSMARNTEAFF
d_call: NA; j_call: TRBJ1-5; v_call: TRBV19; clone_size: NA; cdr3_nt: TGTGCCAGTAGTATTTTCCGGGGAAATCAGCCCCAGCATTTT; cdr3_aa: CASSIFRGNQPQHF
d_call: NA; j_call: TRBJ2-3; v_call: TRBV6-9; clone_size: NA; cdr3_nt: TGTGCCAGCAGTTTCGGAATGGGGGACCAGAGCTTATCAGATACGCAGTATTTT; cdr3_aa: CASSFGMGDQSLSDTQYF